This T cell receptor beta chain was observed in a study of blood T cell repertoires in COVID-19. About the study: In each case, the material was cDNA or gDNA derived from T cells, B-cell-depleted T cells, or PBMCs.

Only one count was recorded for this clone. Germline V lookup: CDR1 SGDLS, CDR2 YYNGEE. The V and J ends lost 0 bases and 1 base respectively, with 10 bases between them. The CDR3 loop spans 15 amino acids. Assay: immunoSEQ multiplex PCR; the TCRdb copy retains only in-frame clones and omits some. Altogether 40,000 to 50,000 clones are present, more than 60% being singletons, with the ten largest covering around 30%. Material: peripheral blood. The rearrangement uses TRBV9 and TRBJ1-1; a possible D gene is TRBD1 (6 bases). This clonotype originated in a woman in her sixties or seventies with acute or convalescent COVID-19. The CDR3: CASSVDLQGNTEAFF. CDR3 DNA sequence: TGTGCCAGCAGCGTAGATTTACAGGGGAACACTGAAGCTTTCTTT.